Detailed here is one T cell receptor beta chain. Germline V lookup: CDR1 WSHSY, CDR2 SAAADI. This CDR3 spans 14 amino acids. Trimming pared 7 bases from V and 9 bases from J, leaving 16 bases between. One entry per CDR3 protein results from TCRdb running MiXCR on the RT-PCR reads. The sample holds about 680,000 distinct CDR3 sequences; 13% to 15% are singletons and the top ten take just over 3.5%. Sequenced material: memory CD4+ T cells from blood. The V call is TRBV10-2, the J call TRBJ1-6; D is ambiguous. This receptor was taken from a female donor in good health, serving as a healthy control. The chain's CDR3 is CASKPGGLGSPLHF. CDR3 in DNA: TGCGCCAGCAAGCCAGGCGGTCTGGGTTCACCCCTCCACTTT.